The 21 T cell receptor beta chains below all came from one sample that was sequenced in a study of cytomegalovirus exposure and HLA in healthy donors (dated by TCRdb to 2016 to 2017). Libraries came from the immunoSEQ multiplex PCR assay. For the multiplex PCR, a mixture combining 60 forward primers for TCR Vbeta segments and 13 reverse primers for TCR Jbeta segments was used. In its TCRdb copy, this immuneACCESS table keeps in-frame sequences only and misses some clones. Where compared with another copy, unresolved V genes explain less than half of these, and the others have no known cause. The sample contains some 120,000 clones, roughly 78% of them found a single time. 1% of the sample is taken by the ten largest. Source material: PBMCs. These receptors came from a middle-aged man in good health and CMV-seronegative.

In the case of this clone: The same CDR3 is also encoded by other DNA sequences in this sample. The chain combines TRBV5-1 with TRBJ2-3; D perhaps matches TRBD2 (6 bases). There are 14 residues in the CDR3. With 0 bases removed from V and 1 base from J, the gap between germline ends came to 6 bases. Looked up from germline, CDR1 is SGHRS and CDR2 is YFSETQ. CDR3 in amino acids: CASSLGGGTDTQYF. CDR3 sequence (DNA): TGCGCCAGCAGCTTGGGCGGGGGCACAGATACGCAGTATTTT.

The chain is built from TRBV28 and TRBJ1-2; 7 bases line up with TRBD1. CDR3 length: 14 amino acids. Germline assignment: CDR1 MDHEN and CDR2 SYDVKM. V was pared by 6 bases and J by 6 bases, with 10 bases of the junction left unmatched. The chain's CDR3 is CASSPPGTVDGYTF. Written as DNA, the CDR3 is TGTGCCAGCAGCCCTCCCGGGACAGTGGATGGCTACACCTTC.

This rearrangement joins TRBV7-9 to TRBJ2-7, with 8 bases that match TRBD1. Germline V lookup: CDR1 SEHNR, CDR2 FQNEAQ (reference sequence). V was clipped by 5 bases and J by 0 bases; unmatched bases: 9. The CDR3 loop spans 16 amino acids. CDR3 sequence reads: CASSPTRDRFSYEQYF. CDR3 in DNA: TGTGCCAGCAGCCCAACCAGGGACAGGTTCTCCTACGAGCAGTACTTC.

The V gene is TRBV19, the J gene TRBJ1-1, with a tentative D call TRBD1 (6 bases). The CDR3 has 14 residues. Germline V lookup: CDR1 LNHDA, CDR2 SQIVND (reference sequence). V lost 7 bases and J lost 7, with 19 bases in between. The CDR3 region is CASTLGGARSEAFF. The CDR3 bases are TGTGCCAGTACCCTGGGGGGGGCGCGAAGTGAAGCTTTCTTT.

J is TRBJ1-1 and V is TRBV7-2; TRBD1 matches 10 bases. This CDR3 region has 15 residues. V trimming: 6 bases; J trimming: 6 bases; junction bases outside the gene matches: 10. Germline assignment: CDR1 SGHTA and CDR2 FQGNSA. DNA of the CDR3: TGTGCCAGCAGTGATAGGGACAGGGGTTCGGCTGAAGCTTTCTTT. Protein: CASSDRDRGSAEAFF. Looking up the rest from reference TRBV7-2 and TRBJ1-1 gives the full variable domain: GAGVSQSPSNKVTEKGKDVELRCDPISGHTALYWYRQSLGQGLEFLIYFQGNSAPDKSGLPSDRFSAERTGGSVSTLTIQRTQQEDSAVYLCASSDRDRGSAEAFFGQGTRLTVV.

The V call is TRBV6-6, the J call TRBJ1-1; perhaps TRBD1 as D (6 bases). The V and J ends lost 9 bases and 2 bases respectively, with 16 bases between them. The CDR3 contains 14 residues. The germline V gene encodes CDR1 MNHNY and CDR2 SVGAGI (reference sequence). The CDR3 spells CASSNRATNTEAFF. For the CDR3, the DNA is TGTGCCAGTTCTAACAGGGCAACAAACACTGAAGCTTTCTTT.

The CDR3 bases are TGTGCCAGCAGTGTTAGACAGGACTATGGCTACACCTTC. It yields the protein CASSVRQDYGYTF. The chain links TRBV2 to TRBJ1-2; possible D gene TRBD1, 6 bases. V lost 4 bases, J lost 3 bases, and 9 bases lay in between. The CDR3 is 13 residues long. Germline CDR1 is SNHLY and CDR2 is FYNNEI.

This clone was detected a few times. The rearrangement links TRBV29-1 to TRBJ2-7; 7 bases align to TRBD1. Germline V gene data show CDR1 as SQVTM and CDR2 as ANQGSEA. V lost 7 bases to trimming and J lost 4 bases; unmatched junction nucleotides: 10. CDR3 length: 13 residues. DNA of the CDR3: TGCAGCGCCACTGGACAGGCGGATTACGAGCAGTACTTC. It specifies CSATGQADYEQYF.

This clone has a single count. This rearrangement joins TRBV28 to TRBJ1-2; D is perhaps TRBD1 (6 bases). Trimming stripped 3 bases from V and 1 base from J, with 15 bases between. The V gene's germline CDR1 is MDHEN and CDR2 SYDVKM. The CDR3 runs to 16 residues. The CDR3 spells CASSFPKQGLNYGYTF. CDR3 coding DNA: TGTGCCAGCAGTTTCCCAAAACAGGGCCTTAACTATGGCTACACCTTC.

The chain employs TRBV7-3 and TRBJ1-1; no firm D call. V lost 5 bases to trimming and J lost 0 bases, with 7 bases between them. The germline V gene encodes CDR1 SGHTA and CDR2 FQGTGA. This CDR3 has 13 residues. CDR3: CASSPTMNTEAFF. The CDR3 DNA reads as TGTGCCAGCAGCCCTACCATGAACACTGAAGCTTTCTTT.

The V gene is TRBV6-6, the J gene TRBJ2-3; D perhaps matches TRBD2 (7 bases). The CDR3 covers 13 residues. Germline CDR1 MNHNY, CDR2 SVGAGI (reference sequence). The V gene lost 10 bases and the J gene lost 4 bases, with 15 bases spanning the gap. This chain's CDR3 is CATRVGGADTQYF. The CDR3 nucleotides read TGTGCCACCAGGGTAGGGGGGGCAGATACGCAGTATTTT.

The gene calls are TRBV10-2 and TRBJ2-7; perhaps TRBD1 as D (5 bases). Germline V gene data show CDR1 as WSHSY and CDR2 as SAAADI. The V end was cut by 5 bases, the J end by 0 bases, with 14 bases between. CDR3 size: 15 residues. The CDR3 DNA reads TGCGCCAGCAGTCCGAACAGGTTAAGCTCCTACGAGCAGTACTTC. This gives the protein CASSPNRLSSYEQYF.

The V and J genes are TRBV5-1 and TRBJ2-5; D is unclear. CDR3 length: 15 residues. The germline V and J ends were trimmed by 1 base and 1 base, with 11 bases remaining between them. Germline assignment: CDR1 SGHRS and CDR2 YFSETQ. The CDR3 protein is CASSLTGDSQETQYF. The CDR3 bases are TGCGCCAGCAGCTTGACCGGCGACTCCCAAGAGACCCAGTACTTC.

The chain uses TRBV11-2 and TRBJ2-5; weak D call: TRBD2 (5 bases). The J call is in doubt because the DNA end fits TRBJ2-7 better. CDR1 and CDR2 (germline): SGHAT, FQNNGV. The length of the CDR3 is 15 residues. The CDR3 here is CASSLAAAGGSEQYF. For the CDR3, the DNA is TGTGCCAGCAGCTTAGCGGCGGCAGGAGGAAGCGAGCAGTACTTC.

The rearrangement uses TRBV5-4 and TRBJ1-1, with D uncertain. CDR1 SGHNT and CDR2 YYREEE come from the germline V gene (reference sequence). V lost 3 bases and J 1 base, leaving 4 bases between the germline ends. CDR3 length equals 12 residues. The CDR3 region has the DNA TGTGCCAGCAGCTCACAGAACACTGAAGCTTTCTTT. Its translation is CASSSQNTEAFF.

The gene calls are TRBV5-1 and TRBJ2-7, with a weak D call TRBD1 (6 bases). In germline, CDR1 is SGHRS, CDR2 YFSETQ. CDR3 size: 15 residues. V lost 7 bases and J 0 bases, leaving 17 bases between the germline ends. CDR3 DNA: TGCGCCAGCGGCCAACAGGGCCTTAGCTCCTACGAGCAGTACTTC. It is translated as CASGQQGLSSYEQYF.

The rearrangement links TRBV27 to TRBJ1-1; D call uncertain. The CDR3 length is 14 residues. Germline V gene data show CDR1 as MNHEY and CDR2 as SMNVEV (reference sequence). V lost 5 bases and J lost 4, with 14 bases in between. DNA for the CDR3: TGTGCCAGCAGTCCTTGGGAGGGTGGCACTGAAGCTTTCTTT. Its translation: CASSPWEGGTEAFF.

The V call is TRBV7-9, the J call TRBJ1-5; weak D call: TRBD1 (6 bases). CDR3 length: 15 residues. From germline, CDR1 is SEHNR and CDR2 FQNEAQ (reference sequence). V was pared by 0 bases and J by 2 bases, with 8 bases between. The CDR3 sequence: CASSLAGAGNQPQHF. The CDR3 nucleotides read TGTGCCAGCAGCTTAGCGGGGGCAGGCAATCAGCCCCAGCATTTT.

The genes are TRBV2 and TRBJ2-3; weak D call: TRBD1 (5 bases). CDR1 is SNHLY and CDR2 is FYNNEI in the germline V gene. Deletions cut 7 bases from V and 2 bases from J, with 13 bases between. The CDR3 sequence is 14 residues long. CDR3 nucleotide sequence: TGTGCCAGCAACCCTCGACAGCCCACAGATACGCAGTATTTT. Translation gives CASNPRQPTDTQYF.

The genes are TRBV27 and TRBJ2-2; D is unclear. The germline CDR1 and CDR2 sequences are MNHEY and SMNVEV (reference sequence). V was cut by 6 bases and J by 6 bases, with 8 bases left in between. The CDR3 has 12 residues. The CDR3, as DNA: TGTGCCAGCAGCCAAACTGCCGGGGAGCTGTTTTTT. Its translation is CASSQTAGELFF.

The chain is built from TRBV28 and TRBJ1-2, with D possibly matching TRBD1 (5 bases). The CDR3 spans 14 residues. Germline V gene data show CDR1 as MDHEN and CDR2 as SYDVKM. The V and J ends lost 5 bases and 1 base respectively, with 11 bases between them. The CDR3 region is CASSTGGVNYGYTF. CDR3 coding DNA: TGTGCCAGCAGTACTGGGGGGGTTAACTATGGCTACACCTTC.